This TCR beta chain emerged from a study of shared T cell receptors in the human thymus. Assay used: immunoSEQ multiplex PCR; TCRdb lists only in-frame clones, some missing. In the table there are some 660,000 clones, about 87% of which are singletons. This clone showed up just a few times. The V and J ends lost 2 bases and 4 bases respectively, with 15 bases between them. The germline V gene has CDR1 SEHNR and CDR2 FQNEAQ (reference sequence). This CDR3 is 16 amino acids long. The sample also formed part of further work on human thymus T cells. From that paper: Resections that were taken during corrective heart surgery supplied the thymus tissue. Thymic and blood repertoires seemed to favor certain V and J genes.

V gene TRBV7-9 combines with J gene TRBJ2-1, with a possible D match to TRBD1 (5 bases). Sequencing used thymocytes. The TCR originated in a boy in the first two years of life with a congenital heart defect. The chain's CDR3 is CASSLLGSQGYNEQFF. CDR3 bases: TGTGCCAGCAGCTTACTGGGCAGTCAGGGATACAATGAGCAGTTCTTC. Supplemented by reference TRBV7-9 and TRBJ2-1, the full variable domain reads DTGVSQNPRHKITKRGQNVTFRCDPISEHNRLYWYRQTLGQGPEFLTYFQNEAQLEKSRLLSDRFSAERPKGSFSTLEIQRTEQGDSAMYLCASSLLGSQGYNEQFFGPGTRLTVL.